The 25 T cell receptor beta chains below were found in one sample sequenced in a study of shared clonotypes between healthy human individuals. Produced via immunoSEQ multiplex PCR; TCRdb's table is partial and in-frame only. Of roughly 760,000 clones detected, around 67% appear once; the ten largest clones hold 1.5% to 2%. Specimen: memory CD4+ T cells sorted from blood. Subset denoted: CD45RA-negative fraction. Source of these receptors: a woman between 25 and 40 years old in good health.

The rearrangement uses TRBV6-1 and TRBJ2-7; D is uncertain. CDR3 length: 14 residues. The germline V and J ends were trimmed by 7 bases and 2 bases, with 15 bases remaining between them. Germline V lookup: CDR1 MNHNS, CDR2 SASEGT. The CDR3 here is CASTLLVGTYEQYF. The CDR3 nucleotides read TGTGCCAGCACCTTGTTAGTGGGGACCTACGAGCAGTACTTC.

This rearrangement joins TRBV30 to TRBJ1-5; 9 positions match TRBD1. Germline lookup yields CDR1 GTSNPN and CDR2 SVGIG (reference sequence). With 5 bases clipped from V and 3 bases from J, the junction kept 2 bases outside the gene matches. The CDR3 is made up of 13 amino acids. The DNA for the CDR3 is TGTGCCTGGGGACAGGGGCTCAATCAGCCCCAGCATTTT. Amino acid sequence: CAWGQGLNQPQHF.

J is TRBJ1-1 and V is TRBV27; a weak D match, TRBD1 (5 bases). V lost 10 bases and J lost 4, with 16 bases in between. CDR1 is MNHEY and CDR2 is SMNVEV in the germline V gene (reference sequence). The CDR3 extends over 13 amino acids. This CDR3 is CATNPGVGTEAFF. CDR3 coding DNA: TGTGCCACTAATCCGGGGGTGGGCACTGAAGCTTTCTTT.

J is TRBJ1-1 and V is TRBV5-5; the match to TRBD1 covers 8 bases. The CDR3 contains 15 residues. V shed 2 bases and J 6 bases; nucleotides not matched to a gene: 9. Germline V lookup: CDR1 SGHKS, CDR2 YYEKEE (reference sequence). CDR3 protein: CASSLTGGIIAEAFF. In DNA, the CDR3 is TGTGCCAGCAGCTTAACAGGGGGTATTATCGCTGAAGCTTTCTTT.

The CDR3 nucleotides read TGTGCCAGCAGCCTGGCCGGGGTATCTGGAAACACCATATATTTT. Its translation: CASSLAGVSGNTIYF. The chain links TRBV6-5 to TRBJ1-3; D unresolved. V gave up 6 bases and J gave up 1 base, with 13 bases separating them. Germline CDR1 MNHEY, CDR2 SVGAGI. The CDR3 has 15 amino acids.

This rearrangement joins TRBV9 to TRBJ2-4; 11 nucleotides align to TRBD2. V gave up 0 bases and J gave up 0 bases; unmatched junction bases: 11. CDR3 length equals 20 residues. CDR1 is SGDLS, CDR2 YYNGEE, per germline. CDR3 in amino acids: CASSVGTPGLAELAKNIQYF. In DNA form, the CDR3 reads TGTGCCAGCAGCGTAGGGACTCCGGGACTAGCGGAGTTAGCCAAAAACATTCAGTACTTC.

This clone was detected once. The chain couples TRBV6-1 to TRBJ2-2, with D uncertain. Looked up from germline, CDR1 is MNHNS and CDR2 is SASEGT. V lost 2 bases, J lost 9 bases, and 10 bases lay in between. The CDR3 contains 13 residues. CDR3 coding DNA: TGTGCCAGCAGTGAACAGAGCCACCGGGAGCTGTTTTTT. Its translation is CASSEQSHRELFF.

This chain links TRBV28 with TRBJ2-7; a weak D match, TRBD2 (5 bases). The V end lost 6 bases, the J end lost 2 bases, and 14 bases lay between the germline ends. Germline values: CDR1 MDHEN, CDR2 SYDVKM. The CDR3 spans 14 residues. The CDR3 nucleotides read TGTGCCAGCAGCGGTCCGGGGTGGACCTACGAGCAGTACTTC. This codes for CASSGPGWTYEQYF.

The rearrangement uses TRBV2 and TRBJ2-7; no reliable D call. Germline loops: CDR1 SNHLY, CDR2 FYNNEI. This CDR3 spans 11 amino acids. Trimming left V 4 bases short and J 4 bases short, with 5 bases between. The CDR3 nucleotides read TGTGCCAGCAGTGCCGATTACGAGCAGTACTTC. Its translation is CASSADYEQYF.

This sequence joins TRBV5-4 and TRBJ1-2, with a weak D call TRBD1 (5 bases). Trimming cost V 7 bases and J 4 bases, with 14 bases left between them. This CDR3 is 13 amino acids long. CDR1 and CDR2 (germline): SGHNT, YYREEE (reference sequence). Here the CDR3 reads CASASTGVYGYTF. In nucleotides, the CDR3 is TGTGCCAGCGCTAGTACGGGGGTCTATGGCTACACCTTC.

The chain employs TRBV10-3 and TRBJ2-1; D may correspond to TRBD1 or TRBD2 (5 bases each). The ends were cut back, 4 bases at V and 8 bases at J, with 18 bases in the middle. Germline values: CDR1 ENHRY, CDR2 SYGVKD. This CDR3 is 15 amino acids long. This CDR3 is CAISGNGGDRDEQFF. In nucleotides, the CDR3 is TGTGCCATCAGTGGGAATGGGGGAGATAGGGATGAGCAGTTCTTC.

This clone was observed a single time. This chain connects TRBV6-1 to TRBJ2-7; 8 bases are shared with TRBD2. Germline CDR1 MNHNS, CDR2 SASEGT. CDR3 length equals 15 residues. The junction had 8 bases not matched to a gene; V was cut back by 6 bases and J by 1 base. DNA for the CDR3: TGTGCCAGCAGCCCAGGACGGGGGGGGTCCTACGAGCAGTACTTC. It codes for CASSPGRGGSYEQYF.

The chain has TRBV29-1 and TRBJ1-3, with a weak D call TRBD1 (5 bases). Germline assignment: CDR1 SQVTM and CDR2 ANQGSEA. The V gene lost 4 bases and the J gene lost 5 bases, with 27 bases spanning the gap. The CDR3 extends over 18 amino acids. The CDR3 nucleotides are TGCAGCGTTGTGGATCCCCGCGCGGGGGGGGGTGATAGAAACACCATATATTTT. The encoded protein is CSVVDPRAGGGDRNTIYF.

This chain joins TRBV19 and TRBJ1-5; the D is unclear. V was pared by 8 bases and J by 6 bases, with 11 bases between. Germline CDR1 LNHDA, CDR2 SQIVND (reference sequence). This CDR3 has 12 amino acids. The CDR3 region has the DNA TGTGCCAGTGAAGGTGGAAGTCAGCCCCAGCATTTT. As protein: CASEGGSQPQHF.

The chain joins TRBV5-1 to TRBJ1-2; 9 nucleotides line up with TRBD1. The germline V gene has CDR1 SGHRS and CDR2 YFSETQ. CDR3 length: 15 amino acids. V shed 4 bases, J shed 7 bases, and the junction held 11 bases outside the gene matches. In DNA form, the CDR3 reads TGCGCCAGCAGCAGCACGGGACAGGGTTTATCTGGCTACACCTTC. Amino acid sequence: CASSSTGQGLSGYTF.

The genes are TRBV10-3 and TRBJ2-5, with D unclear. The ends were cut back, 7 bases at V and 5 bases at J, with 8 bases in the middle. The CDR3 extends over 11 amino acids. Germline CDR1 is ENHRY and CDR2 is SYGVKD. The CDR3 region is CAIKAEETQYF. As DNA, the CDR3 is TGTGCCATCAAGGCGGAGGAGACCCAGTACTTC.

The genes are TRBV10-3 and TRBJ1-5; D unclear. The CDR3 length is 12 residues. V was cut by 9 bases and J by 5 bases, with 11 bases left in between. Germline V lookup: CDR1 ENHRY, CDR2 SYGVKD. The CDR3 DNA is TGTGCCATTCCCCTCCGGGATCAGCCCCAGCATTTT. This translates into CAIPLRDQPQHF.

V usage is TRBV29-1 and J usage is TRBJ2-1; perhaps TRBD2 as D (5 bases). The germline CDR1 and CDR2 sequences are SQVTM and ANQGSEA. The V end was cut by 0 bases, the J end by 5 bases, with 8 bases between. The CDR3 contains 13 residues. The CDR3 sequence is CSVEDTRDNEQFF. The CDR3 DNA reads TGCAGCGTTGAAGATACTAGGGACAATGAGCAGTTCTTC.

This clone was seen only once. The chain carries TRBV14 and TRBJ2-7; D ambiguous. The germline V gene encodes CDR1 SGHDN and CDR2 FVKESK. With 2 bases removed from V and 5 bases from J, the gap between germline ends came to 13 bases. There are 14 residues in the CDR3. DNA for the CDR3: TGTGCCAGCAGCCAACGGACCCAAGGCAACGAGCAGTACTTC. Translating it yields CASSQRTQGNEQYF.

The chain is built from TRBV7-9 and TRBJ2-5; TRBD2 might be the D (6 bases). CDR1 and CDR2 (germline): SEHNR, FQNEAQ (reference sequence). Between the trimmed V and J ends, which lost 5 bases and 5 bases, there was a span of 21 bases. The CDR3 covers 16 residues. As DNA, the CDR3 is TGTGCCAGCAGCCCCGGCGTGCGGGACCCAGGGGAGACCCAGTACTTC. This codes for CASSPGVRDPGETQYF.

This clone was counted only a few times. The chain uses TRBV11-2 and TRBJ2-1, with D possibly being TRBD1 or TRBD2 (5 bases each). V dropped 1 base and J dropped 3 bases, with 13 bases sitting between them. The CDR3 is 16 amino acids. Germline loops: CDR1 SGHAT, CDR2 FQNNGV. The CDR3 bases are TGTGCCAGCAGCTTAGGTCATACAGGAGGCTACAATGAGCAGTTCTTC. Residues: CASSLGHTGGYNEQFF. Supplemented by reference TRBV11-2 and TRBJ2-1, the full variable domain reads EAGVAQSPRYKIIEKRQSVAFWCNPISGHATLYWYQQILGQGPKLLIQFQNNGVVDDSQLPKDRFSAERLKGVDSTLKIQPAKLEDSAVYLCASSLGHTGGYNEQFFGPGTRLTVL.

The chain uses TRBV6-4 and TRBJ2-3; 8 positions match TRBD2. CDR1 is MRHNA, CDR2 SNTAGT, per germline. The CDR3 is made up of 15 amino acids. Trimming cost V 9 bases and J 1 base; bases outside gene matches: 9. The CDR3 is CASTAGVGGTDTQYF. The CDR3 bases are TGTGCCAGTACAGCGGGAGTTGGGGGCACAGATACGCAGTATTTT.

CDR3 bases: TGCGCCAGCAGCTTTGGGGGAATAGCCAAAAACATTCAGTACTTC. This gives the protein CASSFGGIAKNIQYF. This chain links TRBV5-1 with TRBJ2-4; either TRBD1 or TRBD2 may supply D (5 bases each). The CDR3 runs to 15 residues. V shed 2 bases and J shed 0 bases, with 9 bases lying between them. The V gene's germline CDR1 is SGHRS and CDR2 YFSETQ.

This chain uses TRBV6-1 with TRBJ1-5; a possible D gene is TRBD1 (5 bases). V dropped 2 bases and J dropped 3 bases, with 8 bases sitting between them. This CDR3 has 14 residues. The germline gives CDR1 MNHNS, CDR2 SASEGT. As DNA, the CDR3 is TGTGCCAGCAGTGAATCAGGGAACAATCAGCCCCAGCATTTT. Encoded protein: CASSESGNNQPQHF.

This clone was observed once. The rearrangement joins TRBV2 to TRBJ1-4; TRBD1 agrees at 9 bases. Germline assignment: CDR1 SNHLY and CDR2 FYNNEI. The junction had 5 bases not matched to a gene; V was cut back by 8 bases and J by 1 base. CDR3 length: 15 residues. CDR3 DNA sequence: TGTGCCAGCCTCGGACAGGGGATAACTAATGAAAAACTGTTTTTT. Translated, it gives CASLGQGITNEKLFF. The variable domain in full, with the rest retrieved from reference TRBV2 and TRBJ1-4, is EPEVTQTPSHQVTQMGQEVILRCVPISNHLYFYWYRQILGQKVEFLVSFYNNEISEKSEIFDDQFSVERPDGSNFTLKIRSTKLEDSAMYFCASLGQGITNEKLFFGSGTQLSVL.